Given below is one TCR beta chain in context. These data belong to a study of cytomegalovirus exposure and HLA in healthy donors. The germline CDR1 and CDR2 sequences are MGHRA and YSYEKL. This CDR3 is built from 14 residues. Trimming shortened V by 1 base and J by 3 bases, and 10 bases separated the two germline ends. Profiled with immunoSEQ multiplex PCR; TCRdb holds only in-frame clones, not every one. The data contain approximately 160,000 clones, over 85% of them seen just once; the ten biggest clones take up just over 4%. This clonotype was obtained from a young man in good health and CMV-seropositive. V usage is TRBV4-1 and J usage is TRBJ2-7; perhaps TRBD1 as D (6 bases). Sequencing used PBMCs. CDR3 in amino acids: CASSQGTAYYEQYF. CDR3 DNA sequence: TGCGCCAGCAGCCAAGGGACAGCTTACTACGAGCAGTACTTC.